The following is a TCR beta chain sequence with its context. This table comes from immunoSEQ multiplex PCR, and its TCRdb copy is limited to in-frame clones, with some not included. The table shows roughly 300,000 clones, with approximately 81% occurring only once. The data were taken from a study of blood T cell repertoires in COVID-19. At the level of the study: PBMCs, B-cell-depleted T cells, or T cells were the source of the cDNA or gDNA that made up the material.

This CDR3 spans 13 amino acids. Germline CDR1 is KGHSH and CDR2 is LQKENI. The ends were cut back, 6 bases at V and 4 bases at J, with 12 bases in the middle. The sequencing input was peripheral blood. The receptor's source is a woman aged 55 to 70 with active or convalescent COVID-19. The genes are TRBV18 and TRBJ2-5; D may be TRBD2 (5 bases). CDR3 bases: TGTGCCAGCTCGCAGGACGGACTAGAGACCCAGTACTTC. This sequence encodes CASSQDGLETQYF.